These 25 T cell receptor beta chains were all obtained from the same sample, sequenced in a study of OX40 agonist ivuxolimab in advanced cancers. The protocol was immunoSEQ multiplex PCR, while the TCRdb copy is restricted to in-frame clones and leaves out a portion. The sample records 75,000 to 95,000 clones, less than 85% being singletons. The starting material was CD4+ or CD8+ T cells sorted from blood, obtained in a trial of the OX40 agonist ivuxolimab. The receptors shown here come from an adult with an advanced solid tumor such as melanoma, head and neck, liver or kidney cancer.

The rearrangement uses TRBV25-1 and TRBJ1-6, with 8 bases aligning to TRBD1. V was pared by 2 bases and J by 7 bases, with 4 bases of the junction left unmatched. Germline values: CDR1 MGHDK, CDR2 SYGVNS. The CDR3 has 15 amino acids. CDR3 in amino acids: CASSEQGATNSPLHF. In DNA, the CDR3 is TGTGCCAGCAGTGAACAGGGGGCGACCAATTCACCCCTCCACTTT.

The chain employs TRBV4-3 and TRBJ2-2; D is possibly TRBD1 or TRBD2 (5 bases each). Germline V gives CDR1 LGHNA, CDR2 YSLEER. V lost 4 bases and J 1 base, leaving 16 bases between the germline ends. The CDR3 is 17 amino acids. The CDR3 sequence: CASSLRAGTENTGELFF. In DNA form, the CDR3 reads TGCGCCAGCAGCCTTCGAGCCGGGACGGAGAACACCGGGGAGCTGTTTTTT.

The chain links TRBV5-4 to TRBJ2-7; D call uncertain. The CDR3 has 15 residues. The V gene's germline CDR1 is SGHNT and CDR2 YYREEE (reference sequence). With 4 bases removed from V and 3 bases from J, the gap between germline ends came to 17 bases. The CDR3 is CASSPLATENYEQYF. For the CDR3, the DNA is TGTGCCAGCAGCCCCCTTGCTACAGAAAACTACGAGCAGTACTTC.

This chain connects TRBV30 to TRBJ2-7; 9 bases agree with TRBD2. This CDR3 has 16 residues. The J segment lost 0 bases and the V segment lost 2 bases, leaving 8 bases of the junction unmatched. The V gene's germline CDR1 is GTSNPN and CDR2 SVGIG (reference sequence). The DNA for the CDR3 is TGTGCCTGGAGTTCGGGAAGCGGGAGGAGCTCCTACGAGCAGTACTTC. Translating it yields CAWSSGSGRSSYEQYF.

V is TRBV6-5 and J is TRBJ1-1; possibly TRBD1 for D (5 bases). V lost 6 bases and J lost 4, with 12 bases in between. Germline-derived CDR1 and CDR2 are MNHEY and SVGAGI. There are 13 residues in the CDR3. This CDR3 is CASSRQGATEAFF. DNA of the CDR3: TGTGCCAGCAGCCGTCAAGGGGCCACTGAAGCTTTCTTT.

This chain uses TRBV28 with TRBJ1-5; 9 bases match TRBD1. V lost 5 bases and J lost 2; bases outside the gene matches: 7. The CDR3 loop spans 16 amino acids. Germline assignment: CDR1 MDHEN and CDR2 SYDVKM. For the CDR3, the DNA is TGTGCCAGCAGTGTAACAGGGGGCAGGGGCAATCAGCCCCAGCATTTT. Protein product: CASSVTGGRGNQPQHF.

This chain uses TRBV10-3 with TRBJ2-7; TRBD1 aligns across 7 bases. Germline V gene lookup returns CDR1 ENHRY and CDR2 SYGVKD. The V gene end was trimmed by 0 bases and the J gene end by 7 bases; junction bases not matched to a gene: 18. The CDR3 consists of 18 residues. The CDR3 coding sequence is TGTGCCATCAGTGAGTCGACTCGGGACAGATCGCCCCGGGGAGAGCAGTACTTC. It encodes CAISESTRDRSPRGEQYF.

The CDR3 bases are TGTGCCAGCAGCACTCAGGGGTCGACAGTGGGGCAGTTCTTC. Amino acids: CASSTQGSTVGQFF. The rearrangement uses TRBV7-2 and TRBJ2-1; a possible D gene is TRBD1 (6 bases). Germline CDR1 reads SGHTA; CDR2 reads FQGNSA. The CDR3 sequence is 14 residues long. The germline V and J ends were trimmed by 5 bases and 12 bases, with 20 bases remaining between them.

The V and J genes are TRBV7-8 and TRBJ2-1; maybe TRBD2 (6 bases). Germline CDR1 SGHVS, CDR2 FQNEAQ. This CDR3 spans 17 amino acids. V was pared by 5 bases and J by 8 bases, with 25 bases between. The CDR3 DNA follows: TGTGCCAGCAGCCGAAGTGGAGGGGCTAGTTTCTTCGATGAGCAGTTCTTC. It encodes CASSRSGGASFFDEQFF.

This chain joins TRBV28 and TRBJ2-3; perhaps TRBD1 as D (5 bases). CDR1 and CDR2 (germline): MDHEN, SYDVKM. Trimming cost V 5 bases and J 1 base, with 7 bases left between them. The CDR3 has 13 residues. CDR3 loop: CASSKQGTDTQYF. In DNA, the CDR3 is TGTGCCAGCAGTAAACAGGGCACAGATACGCAGTATTTT.

This chain joins TRBV6-4 and TRBJ2-5, with TRBD2 as a possible D gene (6 bases). V was trimmed by 2 bases and J by 0 bases, leaving 37 bases between them. In germline, CDR1 is MRHNA, CDR2 SNTAGT. The CDR3 has 24 amino acids. The CDR3 DNA reads TGTGCCAGCAGTGACCCGAAGGTAAGGCCACTCCACGGAATAGCGGAGAGCAACCAAGAGACCCAGTACTTC. This encodes CASSDPKVRPLHGIAESNQETQYF.

The chain employs TRBV28 and TRBJ1-1; tentative D call: TRBD1 (6 bases). V was clipped by 4 bases and J by 0 bases, with 24 bases between them. CDR1 MDHEN and CDR2 SYDVKM come from the germline V gene. CDR3 length: 19 residues. The DNA for the CDR3 is TGTGCCAGCAGTTCCGGAGACAGGTTGGAGGTAAGAATGAACACTGAAGCTTTCTTT. Its translation is CASSSGDRLEVRMNTEAFF. The full variable domain, rest sourced from reference TRBV28 and TRBJ1-1, is DVKVTQSSRYLVKRTGEKVFLECVQDMDHENMFWYRQDPGLGLRLIYFSYDVKMKEKGDIPEGYSVSREKKERFSLILESASTNQTSMYLCASSSGDRLEVRMNTEAFFGQGTRLTVV.

This clone was detected once. An end of the junction does not agree with germline; a read error may underlie this. The CDR3 is CASSLGPAGSYEQYF. The DNA for the CDR3 is TGTGCTAGCAGCTTAGGCCCTGCAGGCTCCTACGAGCAGTACTTC. The gene calls are TRBV7-6 and TRBJ2-7; D call uncertain. The CDR3 is 15 amino acids. The V gene's germline CDR1 is SGHVS and CDR2 FNYEAQ. The variable domain in full, completed from reference TRBV7-6 and TRBJ2-7, reads GAGVSQSPRYKVTKRGQDVALRCDPISGHVSLYWYRQALGQGPEFLTYFNYEAQQDKSGLPNDRFSAERPEGSISTLTIQRTEQRDSAMYRCASSLGPAGSYEQYFGPGTRLTVT.

This clone was observed a handful of times. J is TRBJ2-2 and V is TRBV7-2, with 10 nucleotides matching TRBD2. Germline V gene lookup returns CDR1 SGHTA and CDR2 FQGNSA. After removal of 5 bases from V and 4 bases from J, the junction contained 4 bases not matched to a gene. CDR3 length: 15 residues. The CDR3: CASSTSGGGTGELFF. Here the CDR3 DNA reads TGTGCCAGCAGCACCAGCGGGGGGGGCACCGGGGAGCTGTTTTTT.

The chain combines TRBV7-9 with TRBJ2-5, with TRBD2 matching 9 bases. The germline CDR1 and CDR2 sequences are SEHNR and FQNEAQ (reference sequence). The CDR3 spans 16 residues. The ends lost 1 base at V and 1 base at J; junction bases unmatched: 4. In DNA form, the CDR3 reads TGTGCCAGCAGCTTAGGCGCGGGGGGGCCCCAAGAGACCCAGTACTTC. Encoded protein: CASSLGAGGPQETQYF.

This chain links TRBV29-1 with TRBJ1-5; unclear D gene. CDR1 and CDR2 (germline): SQVTM, ANQGSEA. V was pared by 3 bases and J by 7 bases, with 13 bases between. This CDR3 spans 13 amino acids. CDR3 DNA: TGCAGCGTTGAGGAGGGCGGAGGACAGCCCCAGCATTTT. It encodes CSVEEGGGQPQHF.

The rearrangement links TRBV14 to TRBJ2-6; maybe TRBD1 (5 bases). CDR1 SGHDN and CDR2 FVKESK come from the germline V gene. V was trimmed by 1 base and J by 3 bases, leaving 16 bases between them. The CDR3 consists of 18 residues. The CDR3 coding sequence is TGTGCCAGCAGCCAAGCGCTGGGGCAGGCGAGTGGGGCCAACGTCCTGACTTTC. This translates into CASSQALGQASGANVLTF. Combining the CDR3 with reference TRBV14 and TRBJ2-6 gives the whole variable domain EAGVTQFPSHSVIEKGQTVTLRCDPISGHDNLYWYRRVMGKEIKFLLHFVKESKQDESGMPNNRFLAERTGGTYSTLKVQPAELEDSGVYFCASSQALGQASGANVLTFGAGSRLTVL.

The V gene is TRBV11-2, the J gene TRBJ1-1; a weak D match, TRBD1 (6 bases). This CDR3 has 14 residues. CDR1 is SGHAT, CDR2 FQNNGV, per germline. With 5 bases removed from V and 4 bases from J, the gap between germline ends came to 14 bases. In DNA form, the CDR3 reads TGTGCCAGCAGCCCCAGGGGAGGAAGCACTGAAGCTTTCTTT. Translation: CASSPRGGSTEAFF.

The chain recombines TRBV2 with TRBJ1-4; weak D call: TRBD1 (5 bases). The CDR3 has 16 residues. From germline, CDR1 is SNHLY and CDR2 FYNNEI. The V gene lost 6 bases and the J gene lost 4 bases, with 18 bases spanning the gap. The CDR3 DNA sequence: TGTGCCAGCAGCAAAACCGGGGGAGGCTTTAATGAAAAACTGTTTTTT. Translation gives CASSKTGGGFNEKLFF.

This chain links TRBV29-1 with TRBJ1-1; TRBD1 matches at 7 bases. The germline V gene encodes CDR1 SQVTM and CDR2 ANQGSEA. The length of the CDR3 is 14 residues. The V segment lost 4 bases and the J segment 0 bases; nucleotides outside the gene matches: 5. The CDR3 loop reads CSVVGGTVNTEAFF. In nucleotides, the CDR3 is TGCAGCGTTGTTGGAGGGACAGTGAACACTGAAGCTTTCTTT.

The gene calls are TRBV29-1 and TRBJ2-2; D unresolved. This CDR3 spans 12 amino acids. Germline V gene sequence: CDR1 SQVTM, CDR2 ANQGSEA. Trimming stripped 7 bases from V and 5 bases from J, with 11 bases between. The CDR3 nucleotides read TGCAGCGCTCCAACTGAGACCGGGGAGCTGTTTTTT. Translating gives CSAPTETGELFF.

The chain recombines TRBV6-1 with TRBJ2-7; D remains ambiguous. Trimming took 1 base from V and 7 from J, leaving 8 bases between them. The CDR3 has 12 residues. Looked up from germline, CDR1 is MNHNS and CDR2 is SASEGT. CDR3 residues: CASSEVPREQYF. The CDR3 region has the DNA TGTGCCAGCAGTGAAGTCCCCAGGGAGCAGTACTTC.

This clone was recorded a few times. The chain joins TRBV6-1 to TRBJ2-2, with TRBD2 matching 10 bases. Germline V lookup: CDR1 MNHNS, CDR2 SASEGT. Trimming removed 11 bases from V and 6 bases from J; junction bases left unmatched: 0. The CDR3 has 11 residues. The CDR3 loop is CAGTSAGELFF. The CDR3 region has the DNA TGTGCCGGGACTAGCGCCGGGGAGCTGTTTTTT.

The rearrangement joins TRBV28 to TRBJ2-7; TRBD2 might be the D (7 bases). CDR1 is MDHEN and CDR2 is SYDVKM in the germline V gene. Trimming removed 6 bases at V and 4 bases at J, with 16 bases between. The CDR3 runs to 14 residues. Here the CDR3 reads CASSGGGGPYEQYF. The CDR3 DNA sequence: TGTGCCAGCAGCGGGGGCGGGGGACCTTACGAGCAGTACTTC. Filled out from reference TRBV28 and TRBJ2-7, the complete variable domain reads DVKVTQSSRYLVKRTGEKVFLECVQDMDHENMFWYRQDPGLGLRLIYFSYDVKMKEKGDIPEGYSVSREKKERFSLILESASTNQTSMYLCASSGGGGPYEQYFGPGTRLTVT.

The chain uses TRBV28 and TRBJ2-3; 8 nucleotides align to TRBD2. CDR3 length: 15 residues. Per germline, CDR1 MDHEN and CDR2 SYDVKM. V shed 4 bases and J 3 bases; nucleotides not matched to a gene: 6. CDR3 DNA: TGTGCCAGCAGTTCCAGGGCGGGAGGAACAGATACGCAGTATTTT. Amino acids: CASSSRAGGTDTQYF.